The next 26 T cell receptor beta chains were all read from a single sample in a study of patients and donors after allogeneic stem cell transplantation. TCRdb re-called the RT-PCR reads through MiXCR, storing one row per CDR3 protein. The repertoire holds approximately 430,000 distinct CDR3 sequences, with 16% as singletons. The sample was blood, either unsorted or a sorted T cell fraction (not recorded which). The receptors come from a human donor who was either an allogeneic HSCT recipient or a stem cell or donor lymphocyte infusion donor (not recorded which). It is not recorded whose cells these are; they may come from a transplant donor.

This clonotype was found a few times. The chain recombines TRBV4-3 with TRBJ2-3, with 12 bases that match TRBD2. V dropped 0 bases and J dropped 1; count of bases not matched to a gene: 5. Germline-derived CDR1 and CDR2 are LGHNA and YSLEER. CDR3 length equals 18 residues. Here the CDR3 reads CASSQDGWTSGGTDTQYF. In nucleotides, the CDR3 is TGCGCCAGCAGCCAAGATGGATGGACTAGCGGGGGCACAGATACGCAGTATTTT.

This clonotype has more than one count but fewer than ten. The V gene is TRBV5-6, the J gene TRBJ2-7, with D unclear. The CDR3 spans 11 residues. Trimming removed 4 bases at V and 7 bases at J, with 9 bases between. Germline CDR1 reads SGHDT; CDR2 reads YYEEEE. CDR3 protein: CASSVTDEQYF. Here the CDR3 DNA reads TGTGCCAGCAGCGTGACGGATGAGCAGTACTTC.

J is TRBJ2-5 and V is TRBV5-1, with 7 bases that match TRBD1. Germline V gene data show CDR1 as SGHRS and CDR2 as YFSETQ. V dropped 0 bases and J dropped 5; count of bases not matched to a gene: 7. The CDR3 runs 15 residues. The CDR3 DNA reads as TGCGCCAGCAGCTTGGCCGGGACAGCCACGGAGACCCAGTACTTC. This encodes CASSLAGTATETQYF.

This rearrangement joins TRBV29-1 to TRBJ1-1; D not certain. The V gene's germline CDR1 is SQVTM and CDR2 ANQGSEA. The length of the CDR3 is 18 residues. Trimming shortened V by 0 bases and J by 4 bases, and 24 bases separated the two germline ends. The CDR3 protein is CSVEDYSVEGRLFTEAFF. The CDR3 DNA is TGCAGCGTTGAAGATTATTCGGTGGAGGGAAGGTTGTTCACTGAAGCTTTCTTT.

The genes are TRBV20-1 and TRBJ2-3, with a tentative D call TRBD2 (5 bases). The ends were cut back, 3 bases at V and 7 bases at J, with 11 bases in the middle. Germline V gene sequence: CDR1 DFQATT, CDR2 SNEGSKA (reference sequence). This CDR3 has 12 residues. CDR3 sequence: CSASGHGNTQYF. The CDR3 DNA is TGCAGTGCTAGTGGCCACGGGAATACGCAGTATTTT.

The CDR3 protein is CASSVDPDYGYTF. The CDR3 coding sequence is TGTGCCAGCAGCGTAGATCCAGACTATGGCTACACCTTC. The V and J genes are TRBV9 and TRBJ1-2; no reliable D call. This CDR3 is built from 13 residues. CDR1 and CDR2 from the germline V gene are SGDLS and YYNGEE. With 0 bases removed from V and 3 bases from J, the gap between germline ends came to 6 bases.

The rearrangement joins TRBV25-1 to TRBJ2-3, with a weak D call TRBD2 (6 bases). The germline V and J ends were trimmed by 6 bases and 6 bases, with 22 bases remaining between them. Germline V gene sequence: CDR1 MGHDK, CDR2 SYGVNS. The CDR3 spans 16 residues. CDR3 DNA: TGTGCCAGCAGCATTTCGTCACGGGGGAAATGGGATACGCAGTATTTT. Amino acid sequence: CASSISSRGKWDTQYF.

Only a few counts were recorded for this clonotype. The J gene is TRBJ1-5, the V gene TRBV18; possible D gene TRBD1, 5 bases. The CDR3 consists of 16 residues. Trimming left V 3 bases short and J 0 bases short, with 12 bases between. Germline loops: CDR1 KGHSH, CDR2 LQKENI. The CDR3 DNA follows: TGTGCCAGCTCACCCGTCGGGAGGGGTAGCAATCAGCCCCAGCATTTT. Its translation is CASSPVGRGSNQPQHF.

This clonotype came up a few times. The chain joins TRBV4-3 to TRBJ2-7; 8 bases are a match to TRBD1. This CDR3 spans 15 amino acids. CDR1 and CDR2 from the germline V gene are LGHNA and YSLEER. The V and J ends lost 1 base and 7 bases, in that order; junction bases with no gene match: 9. The CDR3 coding sequence is TGCGCCAGCAGCCAAGCTCCCCAGGGGGCCAAGGAGCAGTACTTC. Encoded protein: CASSQAPQGAKEQYF.

This clonotype was counted a few times. The chain carries TRBV24-1 and TRBJ2-3, with D unclear. Trimming took 4 bases from V and 1 from J, leaving 20 bases between them. Looked up from germline, CDR1 is KGHDR and CDR2 is SFDVKD. The CDR3 runs 18 residues. The CDR3 loop reads CATSEVRPGLQGTDTQYF. The CDR3 DNA follows: TGTGCCACCAGTGAGGTTCGTCCGGGCCTCCAGGGCACAGATACGCAGTATTTT.

This sequence joins TRBV10-2 and TRBJ1-4; possible D gene TRBD1, 6 bases. V gave up 8 bases and J gave up 5 bases, with 12 bases separating them. The germline gives CDR1 WSHSY, CDR2 SAAADI. The CDR3 runs 13 residues. This CDR3 reads CASRDTINEKLFF. The CDR3 nucleotides are TGCGCCAGCCGGGACACCATAAATGAAAAACTGTTTTTT.

J is TRBJ2-1 and V is TRBV5-1; D is unclear. Germline lookup yields CDR1 SGHRS and CDR2 YFSETQ. This CDR3 spans 14 amino acids. Trimming pared 0 bases from V and 7 bases from J, leaving 11 bases between. The CDR3 DNA sequence: TGCGCCAGCAGCTTGGAGGCCTCCTCAAATGAGCAGTTCTTC. It codes for CASSLEASSNEQFF.

This clonotype appeared a few times. CDR3 loop: CASSQEVGRFKNYGYTF. As DNA, the CDR3 is TGCGCCAGCAGCCAAGAGGTTGGGAGGTTTAAGAACTATGGCTACACCTTC. This rearrangement joins TRBV4-1 to TRBJ1-2; D uncertain. The V end lost 0 bases, the J end lost 2 bases, and 16 bases lay between the germline ends. Germline V gene data show CDR1 as MGHRA and CDR2 as YSYEKL. The CDR3 length is 17 residues.

The rearrangement joins TRBV19 to TRBJ2-1, with 7 bases aligning to TRBD2. The V gene end was trimmed by 6 bases and the J gene end by 3 bases; junction bases not matched to a gene: 2. CDR1 and CDR2 from the germline V gene are LNHDA and SQIVND (reference sequence). The CDR3 extends over 13 amino acids. Written as DNA, the CDR3 is TGTGCCAGTAGGGGACTAAACTACAATGAGCAGTTCTTC. Its protein product is CASRGLNYNEQFF.

This clonotype turned up a few times. The chain uses TRBV4-3 and TRBJ1-5; 8 positions match TRBD1. This CDR3 spans 15 amino acids. The germline V gene has CDR1 LGHNA and CDR2 YSLEER. Germline trimming cut 3 bases from V and 4 bases from J; bases unmatched to any gene: 5. The CDR3 region has the DNA TGCGCCAGCAGCCACTCAGGGGGCAGAAATCAGCCCCAGCATTTT. Protein product: CASSHSGGRNQPQHF.

This clonotype was picked up a small number of times. The CDR3 sequence is CASRGDINSYEQYF. The CDR3 DNA is TGTGCCAGCCGAGGGGATATCAATTCCTACGAGCAGTACTTC. This chain uses TRBV6-1 with TRBJ2-7; D might be TRBD1 or TRBD2, each matching 5 bases. V lost 8 bases and J lost 1, with 15 bases in between. The CDR3 is made up of 14 amino acids. Germline V gene sequence: CDR1 MNHNS, CDR2 SASEGT.

Only a few counts were recorded for this clonotype. The chain links TRBV7-6 to TRBJ2-7; perhaps TRBD1 as D (6 bases). CDR3 length equals 15 residues. Germline V gives CDR1 SGHVS, CDR2 FNYEAQ. Trimming removed 1 base from V and 0 bases from J, with 10 bases in between. CDR3 amino acids: CASSLDQGYSYEQYF. Here the CDR3 DNA reads TGTGCCAGCAGCTTAGACCAGGGGTACTCCTACGAGCAGTACTTC.

This chain joins TRBV12-3 or TRBV12-4 and TRBJ1-1; D not resolved. The CDR3 extends over 14 amino acids. V gave up 2 bases and J gave up 5 bases, with 12 bases separating them. The CDR3 reads CASSLKGVGTEAFF. DNA of the CDR3: TGTGCCAGCAGTTTAAAGGGTGTGGGTACTGAAGCTTTCTTT.

J is TRBJ1-1 and V is TRBV19; D unresolved. Trimming removed 3 bases at V and 4 bases at J, with 9 bases between. Germline V CDR1 and CDR2: LNHDA, SQIVND (reference sequence). This CDR3 contains 13 residues. The CDR3 reads CASSIRFPTEAFF. The CDR3 DNA is TGTGCCAGTAGTATCCGGTTTCCCACTGAAGCTTTCTTT.

This clonotype was seen a handful of times. The gene calls are TRBV7-3 and TRBJ2-7, with TRBD1 identical over 9 bases. Germline loops: CDR1 SGHTA, CDR2 FQGTGA. The CDR3 covers 15 residues. The V gene end was trimmed by 1 base and the J gene end by 0 bases; junction bases not matched to a gene: 1. The CDR3 reads CASSLKQGASYEQYF. CDR3 sequence (DNA): TGTGCCAGCAGCTTAAAACAGGGGGCCTCCTACGAGCAGTACTTC. The full variable domain, in which reference TRBV7-3 and TRBJ2-7 provide the parts outside the CDR3, is GAGVSQTPSNKVTEKGKYVELRCDPISGHTALYWYRQSLGQGPEFLIYFQGTGAADDSGLPNDRFFAVRPEGSVSTLKIQRTERGDSAVYLCASSLKQGASYEQYFGPGTRLTVT.

V is TRBV12-3 or TRBV12-4 and J is TRBJ1-4, with D perhaps TRBD1 (6 bases). Between the trimmed V and J ends, which lost 6 bases and 8 bases, there was a span of 22 bases. The CDR3 has 16 residues. CDR3 DNA: TGTGCCAGCAGCCCGGGACAAGGGGCCGGCTCGGAAAAACTGTTTTTT. Residues: CASSPGQGAGSEKLFF.

Ten or more counts support this clonotype. This chain connects TRBV5-1 to TRBJ2-1, with 7 bases fitting TRBD2. The CDR3 is 15 residues long. CDR1 and CDR2 from the germline V gene are SGHRS and YFSETQ. The V segment lost 4 bases and the J segment 5 bases; nucleotides outside the gene matches: 9. CDR3 coding DNA: TGCGCCAGCAGCACTAGCGCAACGACGGACAATGAGCAGTTCTTC. Translated, it gives CASSTSATTDNEQFF. Complete variable domain (other parts from reference TRBV5-1 and TRBJ2-1): KAGVTQTPRYLIKTRGQQVTLSCSPISGHRSVSWYQQTPGQGLQFLFEYFSETQRNKGNFPGRFSGRQFSNSRSEMNVSTLELGDSALYLCASSTSATTDNEQFFGPGTRLTVL.

This chain joins TRBV10-3 and TRBJ2-5; the match to TRBD1 covers 8 bases. After removal of 5 bases from V and 5 bases from J, the junction contained 4 bases not matched to a gene. The V gene's germline CDR1 is ENHRY and CDR2 SYGVKD. This CDR3 is 13 amino acids long. This CDR3 is CAISRQGRETQYF. The CDR3 nucleotides read TGTGCCATCAGTCGACAGGGGAGGGAGACCCAGTACTTC.

The rearrangement uses TRBV4-1 and TRBJ1-4, with TRBD1 identical over 7 bases. Trimming at V came to 3 bases and at J to 9 bases, leaving 10 bases not matched to a gene. The CDR3 contains 15 residues. Germline CDR1 is MGHRA and CDR2 is YSYEKL. The CDR3 is CASSHDQGVAKKLFF. CDR3 nucleotides: TGCGCCAGCAGCCATGATCAGGGGGTGGCCAAAAAACTGTTTTTT.

J is TRBJ2-7 and V is TRBV12-3 or TRBV12-4; 7 nucleotides align to TRBD1. J was trimmed by 3 bases and V by 5 bases; bases with no gene match: 22. The CDR3 runs 19 residues. CDR3 amino acids: CASSHPQGQQGTQLYEQYF. Here the CDR3 DNA reads TGTGCCAGCAGTCACCCCCAGGGACAGCAGGGGACCCAGCTCTACGAGCAGTACTTC.

The chain joins TRBV12-3 or TRBV12-4 to TRBJ2-1; 7 bases line up with TRBD2. The junction had 11 bases not matched to a gene; V was cut back by 7 bases and J by 5 bases. The CDR3 is 15 residues long. CDR3 bases: TGTGCCAGCACCGCGGACACCCGGGAGGACAATGAGCAGTTCTTC. Protein: CASTADTREDNEQFF.